This TCR beta chain was retrieved from a study of PD-L1 blockade in urothelial cancer. Time point defined: pretreatment peripheral blood. Urothelial carcinoma affected the patients, and it was locally advanced or metastatic. Only in-frame clones appear in the TCRdb table, and some are missing; sequencing was by immunoSEQ multiplex PCR. The sample lists tens of thousands of clones; approximately 85% were seen once. CDR3 size: 14 residues. CDR1 is MDHEN, CDR2 SYDVKM, per germline. The germline V and J ends were trimmed by 3 bases and 6 bases, with 15 bases remaining between them. The clonotype was recovered from a man aged 70-80 years with urothelial cancer. The J gene is TRBJ2-7, the V gene TRBV28; D gene ambiguous. Material: PBMCs, obtained around atezolizumab (anti-PD-L1) treatment. The CDR3 spells CASSLNARISEQYF. CDR3 sequence (DNA): TGTGCCAGCAGTTTGAATGCTAGAATCTCCGAGCAGTACTTC.